The next 14 T cell receptor beta chains were all read from a single sample in a study of T cells in localized non-small cell lung cancer. Only in-frame clones appear in the TCRdb table, and some are missing; sequencing was by immunoSEQ multiplex PCR. The sample includes about 1,600 clones, around a third of them seen just once. The specimen comprised normal lung tissue next to the tumor, sampled before any cancer treatment. The source of these receptors is a male donor at least 60 years old with stage I squamous cell lung carcinoma.

The chain uses TRBV30 and TRBJ2-3; 11 nucleotides agree with TRBD2. There are 14 residues in the CDR3. The germline V gene has CDR1 GTSNPN and CDR2 SVGIG (reference sequence). Unmatched junction bases numbered 5, after V lost 8 bases and J lost 1 base. CDR3 coding DNA: TGTGCCCGAGGGACTAGCGGTGGCACAGATACGCAGTATTTT. Residues: CARGTSGGTDTQYF.

The rearrangement joins TRBV28 to TRBJ2-5; unclear D gene. Trimming stripped 10 bases from V and 1 base from J, with 16 bases between. The CDR3 runs 14 residues. The germline V gene has CDR1 MDHEN and CDR2 SYDVKM. In DNA form, the CDR3 reads TGTGCCAACGCGATGGTAGGGTTCCAAGAGACCCAGTACTTC. It is translated as CANAMVGFQETQYF.

The V gene is TRBV11-3, the J gene TRBJ2-3; the D gene is possibly TRBD2 (5 bases). The V and J ends lost 5 bases and 0 bases respectively, with 15 bases between them. The CDR3 has 16 amino acids. Germline-derived CDR1 and CDR2 are SGHNT and YENEEA. The CDR3 DNA reads as TGTGCCAGCAGCCCGCGGGCTAGCAAGAGCACAGATACGCAGTATTTT. Residues: CASSPRASKSTDTQYF.

The chain is built from TRBV5-1 and TRBJ2-2, with 15 nucleotides matching TRBD2. J was trimmed by 7 bases and V by 4 bases; bases with no gene match: 11. The germline gives CDR1 SGHRS, CDR2 YFSETQ. This CDR3 is 18 amino acids long. The chain's CDR3 is CASSPFGLAGGPGGELFF. Here the CDR3 DNA reads TGCGCCAGCAGCCCCTTCGGACTAGCGGGAGGGCCCGGCGGGGAGCTGTTTTTT. The variable domain in full, completed from reference TRBV5-1 and TRBJ2-2, reads KAGVTQTPRYLIKTRGQQVTLSCSPISGHRSVSWYQQTPGQGLQFLFEYFSETQRNKGNFPGRFSGRQFSNSRSEMNVSTLELGDSALYLCASSPFGLAGGPGGELFFGEGSRLTVL.

The J gene is TRBJ1-2, the V gene TRBV6-8; TRBD1 aligns across 9 bases. The CDR3 totals 15 residues. The V gene end was trimmed by 5 bases and the J gene end by 0 bases; junction bases not matched to a gene: 4. Germline V lookup: CDR1 MNHGY, CDR2 SAAAGT. The CDR3 nucleotides read TGTGCCAGCAGTCCCCGGGACAGGGCTAACTATGGCTACACCTTC. Translated, it gives CASSPRDRANYGYTF.

In this sample, this clone is large. This sequence joins TRBV29-1 and TRBJ2-6; 7 bases are shared with TRBD2. CDR3 size: 15 residues. Germline lookup yields CDR1 SQVTM and CDR2 ANQGSEA. The V and J ends lost 4 bases and 0 bases, in that order; junction bases with no gene match: 3. The CDR3 DNA sequence: TGCAGCGTTGCCGCGGGAGTCTCTGGGGCCAACGTCCTGACTTTC. This translates into CSVAAGVSGANVLTF.

This chain connects TRBV4-1 to TRBJ2-1, with D perhaps TRBD2 (6 bases). Germline values: CDR1 MGHRA, CDR2 YSYEKL. This CDR3 comprises 15 residues. The ends were cut back, 0 bases at V and 6 bases at J, with 12 bases in the middle. The CDR3 sequence is CASSQDSGTFNEQFF. Here the CDR3 DNA reads TGCGCCAGCAGCCAAGATTCCGGGACTTTCAATGAGCAGTTCTTC.

This clone is medium-sized within its sample. The V call is TRBV6-8, the J call TRBJ1-1; D might be TRBD1 (6 bases). Trimming shortened V by 2 bases and J by 0 bases, and 13 bases separated the two germline ends. Germline V lookup: CDR1 MNHGY, CDR2 SAAAGT. The CDR3 extends over 16 amino acids. For the CDR3, the DNA is TGTGCCAGCAGTTACGGGCAACAGGGAGTGAACACTGAAGCTTTCTTT. Translated, it gives CASSYGQQGVNTEAFF.

There are a few counts of this clone. The J gene is TRBJ2-1, the V gene TRBV10-3; D remains unclear. V was shortened by 2 bases and J by 16 bases, with 15 bases between the two germline ends. CDR1 is ENHRY and CDR2 is SYGVKD in the germline V gene. CDR3 length: 12 residues. The CDR3: CAISEQDTKQFF. In nucleotides, the CDR3 is TGTGCCATCAGTGAGCAAGATACGAAACAATTCTTC.

The chain joins TRBV5-1 to TRBJ2-3; D ambiguous. V dropped 0 bases and J dropped 6 bases, with 11 bases sitting between them. This CDR3 is built from 14 residues. Germline CDR1 is SGHRS and CDR2 is YFSETQ. CDR3 nucleotides: TGCGCCAGCAGCTTGGGTTCAGTTGCCGATACGCAGTATTTT. Its protein is CASSLGSVADTQYF.

The rearrangement uses TRBV30 and TRBJ1-1; possible D gene TRBD1, 6 bases. Germline V lookup: CDR1 GTSNPN, CDR2 SVGIG (reference sequence). Trimming removed 1 base from V and 9 bases from J, with 9 bases in between. The length of the CDR3 is 11 residues. DNA for the CDR3: TGTGCCTGGAGTGAGGGGGGAAAAGCTTTCTTT. Protein sequence: CAWSEGGKAFF.

J is TRBJ2-5 and V is TRBV30; tentative D call: TRBD1 (8 bases). From germline, CDR1 is GTSNPN and CDR2 SVGIG (reference sequence). There are 15 residues in the CDR3. Trimming pared 2 bases from V and 3 bases from J, leaving 16 bases between. The CDR3 here is CAWSKNRGGKETQYF. For the CDR3, the DNA is TGTGCCTGGAGTAAAAACAGGGGGGGAAAAGAGACCCAGTACTTC.

The chain couples TRBV11-3 to TRBJ2-7; D unclear. Germline values: CDR1 SGHNT, CDR2 YENEEA. This CDR3 contains 14 residues. V lost 5 bases to trimming and J lost 2 bases, with 13 bases between them. The CDR3 spells CASSTRQGTYEQYF. The CDR3 bases are TGTGCCAGCAGCACCAGACAAGGAACCTACGAGCAGTACTTC.

The chain combines TRBV14 with TRBJ2-7; tentative D call: TRBD2 (6 bases). Germline CDR1 reads SGHDN; CDR2 reads FVKESK. The V and J ends lost 4 bases and 3 bases respectively, with 22 bases between them. The CDR3 extends over 17 amino acids. The CDR3 region has the DNA TGTGCCAGCAGCCTCACGGGCGGGGTAGGTCCCTACTACGAGCAGTACTTC. As protein: CASSLTGGVGPYYEQYF.